These T cell receptor beta chains were read from a single sample in a study of shared clonotypes between healthy human individuals. Only in-frame clones appear in the TCRdb table, and some are missing; sequencing was by immunoSEQ multiplex PCR. The table shows 1.6 million or so clones, with approximately 98.5% occurring only once. The sample comprised naive CD4+ T cells sorted from blood. The receptors here all came from a man aged 30 to 45 in good health. Both conserved end residues are part of each CDR3. The order of the fields is CDR3 protein, CDR3 DNA, V gene, J gene, D gene, clone size. D genes are given only for firm matches. Size is stated for part of the rows, as once, few or many counts, or as a class when the clone is expanded.

cdr3_aa: CASSSGRGEQFF
cdr3_nt: TGTGCCAGCAGCTCAGGTCGTGGTGAGCAGTTCTTC
v_call: TRBV7-7
j_call: TRBJ2-1
d_call: .
clone_size: .

cdr3_aa: CASSPLAGGITDTQYF
cdr3_nt: TGTGCCAGCAGCCCCTTGGCGGGAGGGATCACAGATACGCAGTATTTT
v_call: TRBV5-4
j_call: TRBJ2-3
d_call: TRBD2
clone_size: .

cdr3_aa: CASSLNRATGNTIYF
cdr3_nt: TGTGCCAGCAGCTTGAACAGGGCCACTGGAAACACCATATATTTT
v_call: TRBV5-4
j_call: TRBJ1-3
d_call: .
clone_size: .

cdr3_aa: CASSPHRGANTGELFF
cdr3_nt: TGTGCCAGCAGCCCCCATAGGGGGGCGAACACCGGGGAGCTGTTTTTT
v_call: TRBV5-4
j_call: TRBJ2-2
d_call: .
clone_size: .

cdr3_aa: CASIRTLYNEQFF
cdr3_nt: TGTGCCAGCATTCGGACGCTATACAATGAGCAGTTCTTC
v_call: TRBV28
j_call: TRBJ2-1
d_call: .
clone_size: .

cdr3_aa: CAIQGFGETQYF
cdr3_nt: TGTGCCATCCAGGGGTTTGGAGAGACCCAGTACTTC
v_call: TRBV28
j_call: TRBJ2-5
d_call: .
clone_size: .

cdr3_aa: CASTSYNEQFF
cdr3_nt: TGTGCCAGCACTAGCTACAATGAGCAGTTCTTC
v_call: TRBV6-5
j_call: TRBJ2-1
d_call: .
clone_size: .

cdr3_aa: CASSEWSLAGSNEQFF
cdr3_nt: TGTGCCAGCAGTGAATGGAGCCTAGCGGGATCCAATGAGCAGTTCTTC
v_call: TRBV25-1
j_call: TRBJ2-1
d_call: TRBD2
clone_size: .

cdr3_aa: CASSPAPSGYEQYF
cdr3_nt: TGTGCCAGCAGTCCCGCCCCTAGCGGCTACGAGCAGTACTTC
v_call: TRBV6-5
j_call: TRBJ2-7
d_call: TRBD2
clone_size: .

cdr3_aa: CASSLADSDIAGVGTDTQYF
cdr3_nt: TGCGCCAGCAGCTTGGCCGATTCGGATATTGCGGGAGTTGGCACAGATACGCAGTATTTT
v_call: TRBV5-1
j_call: TRBJ2-3
d_call: TRBD2
clone_size: .

cdr3_aa: CASRDRGSSYEQYF
cdr3_nt: TGTGCCAGCAGGGACAGGGGCTCCTCCTACGAGCAGTACTTC
v_call: TRBV2
j_call: TRBJ2-7
d_call: TRBD1
clone_size: .

cdr3_aa: CASREGRAVYEQYF
cdr3_nt: TGTGCCAGCAGAGAGGGGAGGGCCGTTTACGAGCAGTACTTC
v_call: TRBV5-6
j_call: TRBJ2-7
d_call: TRBD2
clone_size: .

cdr3_aa: CASSYVSSGGPSQQFF
cdr3_nt: TGCGCCAGCAGCTATGTGTCGTCGGGAGGGCCCTCCCAGCAGTTCTTC
v_call: TRBV5-1
j_call: TRBJ2-1
d_call: TRBD2
clone_size: .

cdr3_aa: CASSRGSGQPQHF
cdr3_nt: TGTGCCAGCAGTCGGGGGAGCGGGCAGCCCCAGCATTTT
v_call: TRBV14
j_call: TRBJ1-5
d_call: .
clone_size: .

cdr3_aa: CASSQTGNINEQYF
cdr3_nt: TGTGCCAGCAGCCAGACAGGGAATATCAACGAGCAGTACTTC
v_call: TRBV6-5
j_call: TRBJ2-7
d_call: TRBD1
clone_size: .

cdr3_aa: CASSEPSGRREQFF
cdr3_nt: TGCGCCAGCAGCGAGCCTAGCGGGAGAAGGGAGCAGTTCTTC
v_call: TRBV5-1
j_call: TRBJ2-1
d_call: TRBD2
clone_size: .

cdr3_aa: CAWSVDQVFVEQYF
cdr3_nt: TGTGCCTGGAGTGTAGACCAGGTTTTTGTCGAGCAGTACTTC
v_call: TRBV30
j_call: TRBJ2-7
d_call: .
clone_size: .

cdr3_aa: CASSVAGTSAKNEQFF
cdr3_nt: TGTGCCAGCAGTGTTGCCGGGACTAGCGCTAAAAATGAGCAGTTCTTC
v_call: TRBV27
j_call: TRBJ2-1
d_call: TRBD2
clone_size: .

cdr3_aa: CASSHWTEYYEQYF
cdr3_nt: TGTGCCAGCAGCCATTGGACGGAGTACTACGAGCAGTACTTC
v_call: TRBV14
j_call: TRBJ2-7
d_call: .
clone_size: .

cdr3_aa: CASSSRTGFWHFF
cdr3_nt: TGTGCCAGCAGCTCACGAACAGGGTTTTGGCATTTCTTC
v_call: TRBV7-8
j_call: TRBJ2-1
d_call: .
clone_size: .

cdr3_aa: CASSLARRADAKNIQYF
cdr3_nt: TGTGCCAGCAGCTTAGCTCGCAGGGCGGACGCCAAAAACATTCAGTACTTC
v_call: TRBV13
j_call: TRBJ2-4
d_call: .
clone_size: .

cdr3_aa: CASSWPAGRTDTQYF
cdr3_nt: TGTGCCAGCAGCTGGCCAGCGGGGCGCACAGATACGCAGTATTTT
v_call: TRBV7-9
j_call: TRBJ2-3
d_call: TRBD2
clone_size: .

cdr3_aa: CASSLREPRNNEQFF
cdr3_nt: TGTGCCAGCAGCTTACGGGAGCCAAGGAACAATGAGCAGTTCTTC
v_call: TRBV7-9
j_call: TRBJ2-1
d_call: .
clone_size: .

cdr3_aa: CAWSVFSGRVYEQYF
cdr3_nt: TGTGCCTGGAGTGTATTTAGCGGGAGGGTTTACGAGCAGTACTTC
v_call: TRBV30
j_call: TRBJ2-7
d_call: TRBD2
clone_size: .

cdr3_aa: CASSLVRDTGELFF
cdr3_nt: TGTGCCAGCAGCTTGGTCAGGGACACCGGGGAGCTGTTTTTT
v_call: TRBV5-4
j_call: TRBJ2-2
d_call: .
clone_size: .

cdr3_aa: CASSYITSTDTQYF
cdr3_nt: TGTGCCAGTAGTTACATAACTAGCACAGATACGCAGTATTTT
v_call: TRBV19
j_call: TRBJ2-3
d_call: .
clone_size: .

cdr3_aa: CAISEKRYQETQYF
cdr3_nt: TGTGCCATCAGTGAGAAGCGTTACCAAGAGACCCAGTACTTC
v_call: TRBV10-3
j_call: TRBJ2-5
d_call: .
clone_size: .

cdr3_aa: CASSLEGGEQYF
cdr3_nt: TGTGCCAGCAGCTTGGAGGGGGGCGAGCAGTACTTC
v_call: TRBV5-4
j_call: TRBJ2-7
d_call: .
clone_size: .

cdr3_aa: CASSPSAGDAVKLFF
cdr3_nt: TGTGCCAGCAGTCCCTCCGCGGGGGACGCTGTAAAACTGTTTTTT
v_call: TRBV25-1
j_call: TRBJ1-4
d_call: .
clone_size: .

cdr3_aa: CASSLLAGGTDTQYF
cdr3_nt: TGTGCCAGCAGCCTACTAGCGGGAGGAACAGATACGCAGTATTTT
v_call: TRBV7-9
j_call: TRBJ2-3
d_call: TRBD2
clone_size: .

cdr3_aa: CASSSYRDKNYNEQFF
cdr3_nt: TGTGCCAGCTCATCCTACCGGGACAAGAACTACAATGAGCAGTTCTTC
v_call: TRBV18
j_call: TRBJ2-1
d_call: .
clone_size: .

cdr3_aa: CASSFWGRDHNEQFF
cdr3_nt: TGTGCCAGCAGCTTCTGGGGGAGGGACCACAATGAGCAGTTCTTC
v_call: TRBV7-2
j_call: TRBJ2-1
d_call: TRBD2
clone_size: .

cdr3_aa: CASSRGQGVNIQYF
cdr3_nt: TGTGCCAGCAGCAGGGGACAGGGAGTGAACATTCAGTACTTC
v_call: TRBV9
j_call: TRBJ2-4
d_call: TRBD1
clone_size: .

cdr3_aa: CASSLFSGSAYNEQFF
cdr3_nt: TGTGCCAGCAGTTTATTTTCCGGGAGTGCCTACAATGAGCAGTTCTTC
v_call: TRBV28
j_call: TRBJ2-1
d_call: .
clone_size: .

cdr3_aa: CASSFLGDTQYF
cdr3_nt: TGTGCCAGCAGTTTTTTGGGAGATACGCAGTATTTT
v_call: TRBV27
j_call: TRBJ2-3
d_call: .
clone_size: .

cdr3_aa: CASSLVRTSGSYEQYF
cdr3_nt: TGTGCCAGCAGCTTAGTTCGGACTAGCGGGAGCTACGAGCAGTACTTC
v_call: TRBV7-2
j_call: TRBJ2-7
d_call: TRBD2
clone_size: .

cdr3_aa: CASSLLRGNYEQYF
cdr3_nt: TGCGCCAGCAGCTTGCTCAGGGGGAACTACGAGCAGTACTTC
v_call: TRBV5-1
j_call: TRBJ2-7
d_call: TRBD1
clone_size: .

cdr3_aa: CASSDPGGRLSYEQYF
cdr3_nt: TGTGCCAGCAGTGACCCAGGCGGGAGGCTCTCCTACGAGCAGTACTTC
v_call: TRBV28
j_call: TRBJ2-7
d_call: TRBD2
clone_size: .

cdr3_aa: CASSQDPSGFGYEQYF
cdr3_nt: TGCGCCAGCAGCCAAGATCCTAGCGGGTTTGGTTACGAGCAGTACTTC
v_call: TRBV4-1
j_call: TRBJ2-7
d_call: TRBD2
clone_size: .

cdr3_aa: CASSQGKGSDEQFF
cdr3_nt: TGCGCCAGCAGCCAAGGAAAGGGGAGCGATGAGCAGTTCTTC
v_call: TRBV4-1
j_call: TRBJ2-1
d_call: .
clone_size: .

cdr3_aa: CASSVNVGDTQYF
cdr3_nt: TGTGCCAGCAGCGTTAACGTGGGAGATACGCAGTATTTT
v_call: TRBV9
j_call: TRBJ2-3
d_call: .
clone_size: .

cdr3_aa: CASSQGWGEGAGTQYF
cdr3_nt: TGCGCCAGCAGCCAAGGGTGGGGAGAGGGAGCGGGGACCCAGTACTTC
v_call: TRBV4-1
j_call: TRBJ2-5
d_call: .
clone_size: .

cdr3_aa: CASFLDRNNEKLFF
cdr3_nt: TGTGCCAGCTTCTTGGACCGTAATAATGAAAAACTGTTTTTT
v_call: TRBV6-1
j_call: TRBJ1-4
d_call: .
clone_size: .

cdr3_aa: CASSLGVYGYTF
cdr3_nt: TGTGCCAGCAGCTTAGGAGTCTATGGCTACACCTTC
v_call: TRBV7-2
j_call: TRBJ1-2
d_call: .
clone_size: .

cdr3_aa: CASRPYSGQGARYGYTF
cdr3_nt: TGTGCCAGCAGACCATACTCGGGACAGGGGGCAAGGTATGGCTACACCTTC
v_call: TRBV28
j_call: TRBJ1-2
d_call: TRBD1
clone_size: once

cdr3_aa: CASSFEGQGNQPQHF
cdr3_nt: TGTGCCAGCAGTTTTGAGGGACAAGGGAATCAGCCCCAGCATTTT
v_call: TRBV27
j_call: TRBJ1-5
d_call: .
clone_size: .

cdr3_aa: CASSKGLANTGELFF
cdr3_nt: TGTGCCAGCAGTAAAGGACTAGCGAACACCGGGGAGCTGTTTTTT
v_call: TRBV6-5
j_call: TRBJ2-2
d_call: TRBD2
clone_size: .

cdr3_aa: CASTSGGNQPQHF
cdr3_nt: TGTGCCAGCACCTCCGGGGGTAATCAGCCCCAGCATTTT
v_call: TRBV7-9
j_call: TRBJ1-5
d_call: .
clone_size: .

cdr3_aa: CASSFQGGTEAFF
cdr3_nt: TGTGCCAGCAGCTTTCAAGGAGGTACTGAAGCTTTCTTT
v_call: TRBV11-3
j_call: TRBJ1-1
d_call: .
clone_size: .

cdr3_aa: CASSQGIRGRRGEKLFF
cdr3_nt: TGCGCCAGCAGCCAAGGAATCCGAGGCAGACGAGGGGAAAAACTGTTTTTT
v_call: TRBV4-1
j_call: TRBJ1-4
d_call: .
clone_size: .

cdr3_aa: CASTLAGDRYEQYF
cdr3_nt: TGCGCCAGCACCTTAGCGGGAGATAGATACGAGCAGTACTTC
v_call: TRBV5-1
j_call: TRBJ2-7
d_call: TRBD2
clone_size: .

cdr3_aa: CASSPRDSGRADEQFF
cdr3_nt: TGTGCCAGCTCACCACGGGATAGCGGGAGGGCCGATGAGCAGTTCTTC
v_call: TRBV18
j_call: TRBJ2-1
d_call: TRBD2
clone_size: .